This T cell receptor beta chain stems from a study of cytomegalovirus exposure and HLA in healthy donors. The overall study: Earlier findings included roughly 120 million unique TCR beta sequences obtained from 150 million to 200 million T cells.

With regard to this clone: Its specificity is unknown.

Per germline, CDR1 SGHTA and CDR2 FQGTGA. The V and J ends lost 4 bases and 8 bases, in that order; junction bases with no gene match: 4. The CDR3 extends over 15 amino acids. The study, taken as a whole, reports: Serostatus for CMV was the only available immune exposure information.

The PCR contained 60 Vbeta and 13 Jbeta primers. Assay used: immunoSEQ multiplex PCR; TCRdb lists only in-frame clones, some missing. The sample records under 150,000 clones, roughly 80% being singletons. This TCR came from a woman aged 50 to 60 in good health and CMV-seropositive. The rearrangement links TRBV7-3 to TRBJ2-3, with TRBD2 identical over 15 bases. Sequencing used PBMCs. The CDR3 nucleotides are TGTGCCAGCAGCTCCCCGGGACTAGCGGGGGGTACGCAGTATTTT. Its protein is CASSSPGLAGGTQYF.